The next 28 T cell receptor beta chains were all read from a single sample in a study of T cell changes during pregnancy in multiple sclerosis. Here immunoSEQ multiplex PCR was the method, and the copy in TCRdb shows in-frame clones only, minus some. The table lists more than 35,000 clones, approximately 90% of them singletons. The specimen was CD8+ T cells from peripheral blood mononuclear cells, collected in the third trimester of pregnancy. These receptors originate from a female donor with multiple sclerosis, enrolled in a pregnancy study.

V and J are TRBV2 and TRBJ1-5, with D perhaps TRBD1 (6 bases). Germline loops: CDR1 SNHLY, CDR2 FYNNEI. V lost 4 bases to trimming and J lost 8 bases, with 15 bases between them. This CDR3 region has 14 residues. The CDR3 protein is CASSGGGHVEPQHF. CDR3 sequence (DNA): TGTGCCAGCAGTGGGGGGGGGCACGTGGAGCCCCAGCATTTT.

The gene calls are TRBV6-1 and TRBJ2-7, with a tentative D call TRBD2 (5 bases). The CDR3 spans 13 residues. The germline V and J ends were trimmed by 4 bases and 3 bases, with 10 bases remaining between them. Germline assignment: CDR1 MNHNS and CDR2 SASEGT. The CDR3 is CASSGAGGYEQYF. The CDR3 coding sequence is TGTGCCAGCAGTGGGGCAGGAGGCTACGAGCAGTACTTC.

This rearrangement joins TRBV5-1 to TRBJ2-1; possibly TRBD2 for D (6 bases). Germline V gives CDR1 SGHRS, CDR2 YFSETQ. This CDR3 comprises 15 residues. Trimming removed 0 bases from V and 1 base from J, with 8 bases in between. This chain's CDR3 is CASSLVRESYNEQFF. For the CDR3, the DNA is TGCGCCAGCAGCTTGGTTCGGGAGTCCTACAATGAGCAGTTCTTC.

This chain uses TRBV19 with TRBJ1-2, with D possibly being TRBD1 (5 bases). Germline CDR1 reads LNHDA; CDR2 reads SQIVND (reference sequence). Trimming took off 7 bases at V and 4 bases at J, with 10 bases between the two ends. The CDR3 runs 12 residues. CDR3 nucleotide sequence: TGTGCCAGTAAAAGACAGTCCTATGGCTACACCTTC. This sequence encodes CASKRQSYGYTF.

This CDR3 reads CASSLSGSNTGELFF. CDR3 DNA sequence: TGTGCCAGCAGTCTTAGCGGGAGCAACACCGGGGAGCTGTTTTTT. The chain joins TRBV27 to TRBJ2-2, with TRBD2 identical over 9 bases. Looked up from germline, CDR1 is MNHEY and CDR2 is SMNVEV (reference sequence). The ends lost 5 bases at V and 2 bases at J; junction bases unmatched: 3. The CDR3 is 15 amino acids.

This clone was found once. The CDR3 reads CASRAGAGNEKLFF. The CDR3 bases are TGTGCCAGCCGTGCGGGAGCGGGGAATGAAAAACTGTTTTTT. This chain links TRBV6-1 with TRBJ1-4; D is unclear. Per the germline V gene, CDR1 is MNHNS and CDR2 is SASEGT. V was pared by 8 bases and J by 5 bases, with 15 bases between. The CDR3 length is 14 residues.

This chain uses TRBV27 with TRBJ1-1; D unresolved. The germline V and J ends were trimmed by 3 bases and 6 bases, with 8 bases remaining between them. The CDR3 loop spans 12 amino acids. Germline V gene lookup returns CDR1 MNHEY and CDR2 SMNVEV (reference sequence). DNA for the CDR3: TGTGCCAGCAGTTTTGGCCCCCCTGAAGCTTTCTTT. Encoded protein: CASSFGPPEAFF.

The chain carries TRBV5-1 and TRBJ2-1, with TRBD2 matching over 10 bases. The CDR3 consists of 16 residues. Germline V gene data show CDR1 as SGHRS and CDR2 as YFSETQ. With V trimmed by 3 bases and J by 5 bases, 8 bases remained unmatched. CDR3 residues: CASSYYLAGVNNEQFF. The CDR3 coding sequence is TGCGCCAGCAGCTACTACCTAGCGGGAGTTAACAATGAGCAGTTCTTC.

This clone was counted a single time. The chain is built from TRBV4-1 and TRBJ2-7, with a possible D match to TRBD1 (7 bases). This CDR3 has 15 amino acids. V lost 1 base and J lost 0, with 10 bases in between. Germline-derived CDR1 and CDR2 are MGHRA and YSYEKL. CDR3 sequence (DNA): TGCGCCAGCAGCCAAGGCGGGGACAGCTCCTACGAGCAGTACTTC. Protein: CASSQGGDSSYEQYF.

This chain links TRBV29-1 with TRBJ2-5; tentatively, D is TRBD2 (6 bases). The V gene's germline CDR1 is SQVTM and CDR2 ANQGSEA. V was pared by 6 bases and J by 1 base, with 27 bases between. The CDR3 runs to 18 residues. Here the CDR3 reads CSVVGQGFRRVPQETQYF. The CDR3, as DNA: TGCAGCGTCGTCGGGCAGGGATTCAGGAGGGTCCCCCAAGAGACCCAGTACTTC.

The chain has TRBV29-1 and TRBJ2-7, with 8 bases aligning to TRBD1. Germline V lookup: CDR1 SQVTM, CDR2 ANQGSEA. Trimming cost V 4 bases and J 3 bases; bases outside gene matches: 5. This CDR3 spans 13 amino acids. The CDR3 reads CSVVGQEDYEQYF. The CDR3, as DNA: TGCAGCGTTGTGGGACAGGAGGACTACGAGCAGTACTTC.

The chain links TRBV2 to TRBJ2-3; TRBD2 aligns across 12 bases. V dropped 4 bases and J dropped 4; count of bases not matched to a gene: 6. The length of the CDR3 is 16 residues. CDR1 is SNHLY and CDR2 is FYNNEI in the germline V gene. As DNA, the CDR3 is TGTGCCAGCAGTGTCCCGACTAGCGGGAGCCCAGATACGCAGTATTTT. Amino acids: CASSVPTSGSPDTQYF. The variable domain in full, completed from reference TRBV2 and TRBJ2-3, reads EPEVTQTPSHQVTQMGQEVILRCVPISNHLYFYWYRQILGQKVEFLVSFYNNEISEKSEIFDDQFSVERPDGSNFTLKIRSTKLEDSAMYFCASSVPTSGSPDTQYFGPGTRLTVL.

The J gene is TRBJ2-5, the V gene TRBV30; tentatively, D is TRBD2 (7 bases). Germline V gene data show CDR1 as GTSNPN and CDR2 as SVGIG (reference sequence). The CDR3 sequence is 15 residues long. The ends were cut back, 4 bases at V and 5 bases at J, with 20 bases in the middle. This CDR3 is CAWTKAGGRGETQYF. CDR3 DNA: TGTGCCTGGACTAAGGCCGGGGGGCGAGGGGAGACCCAGTACTTC.

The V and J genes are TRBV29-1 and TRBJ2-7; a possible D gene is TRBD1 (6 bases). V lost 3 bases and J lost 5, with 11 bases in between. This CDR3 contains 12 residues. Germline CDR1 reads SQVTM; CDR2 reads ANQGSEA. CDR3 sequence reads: CSVDEQGNEQYF. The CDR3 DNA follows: TGCAGCGTTGATGAGCAGGGGAACGAGCAGTACTTC.

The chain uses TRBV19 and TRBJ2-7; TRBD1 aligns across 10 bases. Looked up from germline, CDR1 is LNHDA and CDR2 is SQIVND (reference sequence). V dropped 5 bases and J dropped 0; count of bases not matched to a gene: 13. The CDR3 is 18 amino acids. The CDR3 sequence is CASSESGQGILGSYEQYF. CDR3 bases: TGTGCCAGTAGTGAGTCGGGACAGGGGATATTAGGCTCCTACGAGCAGTACTTC.

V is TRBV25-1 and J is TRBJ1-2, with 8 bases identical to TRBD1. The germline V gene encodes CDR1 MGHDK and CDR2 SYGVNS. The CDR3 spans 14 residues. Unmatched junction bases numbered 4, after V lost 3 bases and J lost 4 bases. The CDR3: CASSDRQGIYGYTF. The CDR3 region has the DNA TGTGCCAGCAGTGATAGACAGGGGATCTATGGCTACACCTTC.

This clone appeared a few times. CDR3 DNA: TGTGCCAGCTTCGCAGGGTCTGAAGCTTTCTTT. Protein sequence: CASFAGSEAFF. The chain uses TRBV2 and TRBJ1-1, with D possibly being TRBD1 (5 bases). CDR3 length: 11 residues. Germline CDR1 SNHLY, CDR2 FYNNEI. V lost 8 bases and J 6 bases, leaving 10 bases between the germline ends.

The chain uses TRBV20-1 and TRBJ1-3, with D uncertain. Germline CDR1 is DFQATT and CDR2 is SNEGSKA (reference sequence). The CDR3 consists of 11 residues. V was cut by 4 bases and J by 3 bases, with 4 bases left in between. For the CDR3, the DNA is TGCAGTGCTAACAGTGGAAACACCATATATTTT. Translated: CSANSGNTIYF.

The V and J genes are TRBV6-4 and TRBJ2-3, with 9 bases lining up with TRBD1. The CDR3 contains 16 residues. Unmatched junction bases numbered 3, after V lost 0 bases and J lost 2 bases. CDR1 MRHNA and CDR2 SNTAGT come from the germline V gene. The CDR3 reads CASSDSGDRVTDTQYF. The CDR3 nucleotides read TGTGCCAGCAGTGACTCCGGGGACAGGGTCACAGATACGCAGTATTTT.

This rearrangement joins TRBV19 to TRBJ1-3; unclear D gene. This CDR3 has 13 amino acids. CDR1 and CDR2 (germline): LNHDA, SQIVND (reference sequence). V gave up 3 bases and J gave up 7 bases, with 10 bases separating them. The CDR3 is CASSMYDGNTIYF. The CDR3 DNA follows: TGTGCCAGTAGTATGTATGATGGCAACACCATATATTTT.

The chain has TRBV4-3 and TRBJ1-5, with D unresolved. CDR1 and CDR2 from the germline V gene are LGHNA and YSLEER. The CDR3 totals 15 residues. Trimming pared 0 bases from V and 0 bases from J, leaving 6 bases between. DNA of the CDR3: TGCGCCAGCAGCCAAGATAGATATAGCAATCAGCCCCAGCATTTT. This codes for CASSQDRYSNQPQHF.

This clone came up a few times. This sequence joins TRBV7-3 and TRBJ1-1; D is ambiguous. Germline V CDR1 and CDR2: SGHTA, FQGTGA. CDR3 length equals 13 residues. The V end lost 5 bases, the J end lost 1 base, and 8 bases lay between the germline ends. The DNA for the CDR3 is TGTGCCAGCAGCCCTGCCGGGAACACTGAAGCTTTCTTT. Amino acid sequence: CASSPAGNTEAFF.

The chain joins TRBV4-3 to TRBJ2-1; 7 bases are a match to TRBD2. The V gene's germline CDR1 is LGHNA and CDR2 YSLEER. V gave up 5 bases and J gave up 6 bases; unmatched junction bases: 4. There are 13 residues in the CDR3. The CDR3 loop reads CASSDGGGNEQFF. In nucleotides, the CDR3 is TGCGCCAGCAGCGATGGCGGGGGCAATGAGCAGTTCTTC.

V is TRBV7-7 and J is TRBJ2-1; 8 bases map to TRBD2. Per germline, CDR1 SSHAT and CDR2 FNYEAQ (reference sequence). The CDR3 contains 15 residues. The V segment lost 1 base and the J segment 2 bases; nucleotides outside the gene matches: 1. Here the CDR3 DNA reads TGTGCCAGCAGCTTAGAACTAGCGGCCTACAATGAGCAGTTCTTC. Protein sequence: CASSLELAAYNEQFF.

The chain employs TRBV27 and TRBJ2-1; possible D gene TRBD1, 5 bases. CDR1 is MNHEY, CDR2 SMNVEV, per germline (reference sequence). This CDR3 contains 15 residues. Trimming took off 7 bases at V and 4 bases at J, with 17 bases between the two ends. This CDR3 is CASMGQRLAYNEQFF. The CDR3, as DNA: TGTGCCAGCATGGGGCAGAGGTTGGCTTACAATGAGCAGTTCTTC.

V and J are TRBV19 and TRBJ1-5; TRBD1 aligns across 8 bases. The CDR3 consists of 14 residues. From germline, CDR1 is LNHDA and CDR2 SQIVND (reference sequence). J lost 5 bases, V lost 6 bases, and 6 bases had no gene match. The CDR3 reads CASRKTGADQPQHF. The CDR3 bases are TGTGCCAGTAGGAAGACAGGGGCTGATCAGCCCCAGCATTTT.

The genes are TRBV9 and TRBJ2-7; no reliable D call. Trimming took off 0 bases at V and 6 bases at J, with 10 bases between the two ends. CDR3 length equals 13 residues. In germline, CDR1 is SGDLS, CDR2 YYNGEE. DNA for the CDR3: TGTGCCAGCAGCGTAGAAACATCTGCCGAGCAGTACTTC. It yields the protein CASSVETSAEQYF.

CDR3 sequence reads: CASLTYRGLFTEAFF. The CDR3 DNA reads as TGTGCCAGCTTAACCTACAGGGGGCTATTCACTGAAGCTTTCTTT. The V call is TRBV4-2, the J call TRBJ1-1; the match to TRBD1 covers 9 bases. Unmatched junction bases numbered 11, after V lost 8 bases and J lost 4 bases. The length of the CDR3 is 15 residues. Per the germline V gene, CDR1 is LGHNA and CDR2 is YNFKEQ.